This T cell receptor beta chain originates from a study of blood T cell repertoires in COVID-19. Study-wide context: There were acute and convalescent COVID-19 samples, and they came from the United States, Italy and Spain. Sources were T cells, B-cell-depleted T cells, or PBMCs; the material itself was cDNA or gDNA.

CDR3 length: 12 residues. Trimming removed 6 bases from V and 4 bases from J, with 8 bases in between. Study processing details: It was from reference gene primer amplification that nucleated cell counts were estimated. Measured with immunoSEQ multiplex PCR; TCRdb has only the in-frame clones, and not every one. That table furnishes V, J and clone size, whereas the DNA furnished D and trimming. The sample comprises tens of thousands of clones, 88% of which are singletons, and around 4.7% rests with the top ten. This TCR was sampled from a woman over 75 with active COVID-19. The sequencing sample was made of peripheral blood. The V and J genes are TRBV12-3 or TRBV12-4 and TRBJ2-3, with D uncertain. The CDR3 reads CASRPYSDTQYF. The DNA of the CDR3 is TGTGCCAGCAGACCGTACTCAGATACGCAGTATTTT.